This entry is about one T cell receptor beta chain. Its antigen is still unknown. TCRdb's copy holds only in-frame clones and misses some; the assay was immunoSEQ multiplex PCR. This table has about 74,000 clones, roughly 84% appearing once. These data come from a study of T cells in localized non-small cell lung cancer. Whole-study findings and limits: Clonality peaked in uninvolved adjacent lung rather than tumor. Since sequencing was restricted to only one region of the tumor, intratumor heterogeneity remains a possibility. Among the top 100 tumor clones, a median approximately 60 appeared in adjacent lung. The study linked higher blood T cell density to longer overall survival.

The origin of this receptor is a female donor over 55 with stage I lung adenocarcinoma. The material was peripheral blood, obtained before any cancer treatment.

CDR3 nucleotides: TGTGCCAGCAGTTACTCGAGAGCGGGAGGGTACGTTGAGCAGTTCTTC. This encodes CASSYSRAGGYVEQFF. This sequence joins TRBV6-5 and TRBJ2-1, with 10 positions matching TRBD2. The CDR3 is 16 residues long. V shed 0 bases, J shed 9 bases, and the junction held 8 bases outside the gene matches. The germline V gene encodes CDR1 MNHEY and CDR2 SVGAGI.